The sequence of this TCR beta chain was determined in a study of blood T cell repertoires in COVID-19. The count of this clone is one. TCRdb's table, derived via immunoSEQ multiplex PCR, lists solely in-frame clones and lacks some. The sample records roughly 70,000 clones, less than 95% being singletons. The germline CDR1 and CDR2 sequences are MNHNY and SVGAGI (reference sequence). V was cut by 2 bases and J by 7 bases, with 14 bases left in between. The CDR3 is 14 residues long. Sequencing was carried out using peripheral blood. The sequence came from a man aged 45-60 years with COVID-19, enrolled during active disease. The rearrangement links TRBV6-6 to TRBJ2-5; D is perhaps TRBD1 (5 bases). The CDR3 region has the DNA TGTGCCAGCAGTTACGGTCGGACGCAGGGGACCCAGTACTTC. Its translation: CASSYGRTQGTQYF.